These 26 T cell receptor beta chains originate from one sample sequenced in a study of blood T cell repertoires in COVID-19. Sequencing used immunoSEQ multiplex PCR; TCRdb keeps in-frame clones, though not all of them. The sample shows roughly 250,000 clones, about 85% of them seen only once. The sequenced sample was peripheral blood. The receptor source for this set is a man aged 55 to 70 who had recovered from COVID-19.

This clone has a single count. This chain uses TRBV11-2 with TRBJ2-5; TRBD2 matches at 9 bases. CDR3 length: 17 amino acids. Trimming removed 4 bases from V and 2 bases from J; junction bases left unmatched: 11. The V gene's germline CDR1 is SGHAT and CDR2 FQNNGV. CDR3 residues: CASSYGLAGILQETQYF. The CDR3 DNA reads as TGTGCCAGCAGCTATGGGCTAGCGGGAATACTTCAAGAGACCCAGTACTTC.

The V and J genes are TRBV11-2 and TRBJ2-7, with D possibly being TRBD2 (5 bases). The length of the CDR3 is 14 residues. Trimming took 4 bases from V and 6 from J, leaving 16 bases between them. In germline, CDR1 is SGHAT, CDR2 FQNNGV. The CDR3, as DNA: TGTGCCAGCAGCTCGGAGGACGTTAGCACCGAGCAGTACTTC. As protein: CASSSEDVSTEQYF.

The genes are TRBV5-4 and TRBJ2-1; D uncertain. The CDR3 extends over 13 amino acids. Germline lookup yields CDR1 SGHNT and CDR2 YYREEE (reference sequence). Deletions cut 1 base from V and 3 bases from J, with 5 bases between. For the CDR3, the DNA is TGTGCCAGCAGCTTGAACAGCTACAATGAGCAGTTCTTC. Its protein is CASSLNSYNEQFF.

This rearrangement joins TRBV5-1 to TRBJ1-1; the D is unclear. CDR1 SGHRS and CDR2 YFSETQ come from the germline V gene. The CDR3 runs 14 residues. The V gene lost 2 bases and the J gene lost 3 bases, with 11 bases spanning the gap. The CDR3 sequence is CASSLVSADTEAFF. CDR3 nucleotides: TGCGCCAGCAGCTTAGTATCGGCGGACACTGAAGCTTTCTTT.

This chain connects TRBV11-2 to TRBJ2-3; maybe TRBD2 (5 bases). The CDR3 consists of 15 residues. The germline CDR1 and CDR2 sequences are SGHAT and FQNNGV. Trimming stripped 4 bases from V and 3 bases from J, with 14 bases between. The DNA of the CDR3 is TGTGCCAGCAGCTCGACGATCGGGGTTACAGATACGCAGTATTTT. Its translation: CASSSTIGVTDTQYF.

V and J are TRBV6-1 and TRBJ1-2; D ambiguous. The V gene lost 0 bases and the J gene lost 0 bases, with 8 bases spanning the gap. The CDR3 is 15 amino acids. The germline gives CDR1 MNHNS, CDR2 SASEGT. The CDR3 DNA is TGTGCCAGCAGTGAAGCGCTTAGTGCTAACTATGGCTACACCTTC. Translating it yields CASSEALSANYGYTF.

The chain is built from TRBV30 and TRBJ1-2, with D unresolved. CDR1 is GTSNPN, CDR2 SVGIG, per germline (reference sequence). The V gene lost 7 bases and the J gene lost 3 bases, with 18 bases spanning the gap. The CDR3 has 14 residues. The CDR3 DNA sequence: TGTGCCTTCACGAGCCGGGCGCGGGACTATGGCTACACCTTC. Translating it yields CAFTSRARDYGYTF.

The rearrangement joins TRBV7-2 to TRBJ2-1; D may be TRBD2 (7 bases). Germline values: CDR1 SGHTA, CDR2 FQGNSA. The CDR3 covers 15 residues. The V end lost 5 bases, the J end lost 7 bases, and 18 bases lay between the germline ends. The CDR3, as DNA: TGTGCCAGCAGCCCCAAAGGGGGGGTTTGGAATGAGCAGTTCTTC. Its translation is CASSPKGGVWNEQFF.

V is TRBV27 and J is TRBJ2-7; D is perhaps TRBD1 (5 bases). Deletions cut 6 bases from V and 3 bases from J, with 18 bases between. The CDR3 extends over 15 amino acids. Germline assignment: CDR1 MNHEY and CDR2 SMNVEV (reference sequence). The CDR3 nucleotides read TGTGCCAGCAGCCACAGGACCAGTTCCGACTACGAGCAGTACTTC. The encoded protein is CASSHRTSSDYEQYF.

V is TRBV7-3 and J is TRBJ2-3; TRBD2 is a possible D gene (5 bases). V gave up 3 bases and J gave up 1 base, with 5 bases separating them. The length of the CDR3 is 13 residues. Germline CDR1 is SGHTA and CDR2 is FQGTGA. As DNA, the CDR3 is TGTGCCAGCAGCTTCGGGGGCACAGATACGCAGTATTTT. It is translated as CASSFGGTDTQYF.

The chain combines TRBV7-2 with TRBJ2-3; no clear D gene. The V gene's germline CDR1 is SGHTA and CDR2 FQGNSA. The CDR3 loop spans 14 amino acids. The V end was cut by 5 bases, the J end by 1 base, with 10 bases between. Here the CDR3 DNA reads TGTGCCAGCAGCGGTGGCCCCCGCACAGATACGCAGTATTTT. It is translated as CASSGGPRTDTQYF.

The V gene is TRBV7-2, the J gene TRBJ2-5; 8 nucleotides agree with TRBD1. V gave up 2 bases and J gave up 9 bases; unmatched junction bases: 8. The CDR3 loop spans 14 amino acids. Germline CDR1 SGHTA, CDR2 FQGNSA. CDR3 in amino acids: CASSLSPGGAAQYF. In DNA, the CDR3 is TGTGCCAGCAGCTTATCTCCAGGGGGCGCGGCCCAGTACTTC. Full variable domain (remainder filled in from reference TRBV7-2 and TRBJ2-5): GAGVSQSPSNKVTEKGKDVELRCDPISGHTALYWYRQSLGQGLEFLIYFQGNSAPDKSGLPSDRFSAERTGGSVSTLTIQRTQQEDSAVYLCASSLSPGGAAQYFGPGTRLLVL.

The V gene is TRBV6-2 or TRBV6-3, the J gene TRBJ1-2; tentative D call: TRBD1 (5 bases). CDR3 size: 14 residues. Trimming cost V 5 bases and J 5 bases, with 15 bases left between them. Germline values: CDR1 MNHEY, CDR2 SVGEGT. The DNA of the CDR3 is TGTGCCAGCAGTCGTCGGGACTTCTTGTATGGCTACACCTTC. This sequence encodes CASSRRDFLYGYTF.

This rearrangement joins TRBV27 to TRBJ1-1; the D gene is possibly TRBD1 (5 bases). In germline, CDR1 is MNHEY, CDR2 SMNVEV (reference sequence). The CDR3 length is 16 residues. V dropped 3 bases and J dropped 6 bases, with 20 bases sitting between them. The CDR3 loop reads CASSLFRPQGVSEAFF. The CDR3 DNA follows: TGTGCCAGCAGTTTGTTTCGACCGCAGGGTGTCTCTGAAGCTTTCTTT.

The J gene is TRBJ1-2, the V gene TRBV30, with 7 bases that match TRBD1. The CDR3 is 14 amino acids. The germline CDR1 and CDR2 sequences are GTSNPN and SVGIG (reference sequence). The V and J ends lost 2 bases and 8 bases, in that order; junction bases with no gene match: 11. The chain's CDR3 is CAWSRLGRQGGYTF. CDR3 bases: TGTGCCTGGAGTCGACTCGGCCGACAGGGCGGCTACACCTTC.

On this clone itself: One end of the junction varies from germline; a read error may be responsible. The CDR3 loop is CASSIGGVTDTQYF. The CDR3 nucleotides read TGTGCTAGCAGCATCGGGGGAGTCACAGATACGCAGTATTTT. The rearrangement joins TRBV7-7 to TRBJ2-3, with D perhaps matching TRBD2 (6 bases). CDR3 length equals 14 residues. CDR1 and CDR2 from the germline V gene are SSHAT and FNYEAQ (reference sequence).

The CDR3 coding sequence is TGCGCCAGCAGCTTGGCCTTGTCTAGCGGGGGGAGCTACAATGAGCAGTTCTTC. Amino acid sequence: CASSLALSSGGSYNEQFF. The V call is TRBV5-1, the J call TRBJ2-1, with 11 bases that match TRBD2. This CDR3 comprises 18 residues. Looked up from germline, CDR1 is SGHRS and CDR2 is YFSETQ. V was pared by 0 bases and J by 3 bases, with 8 bases of the junction left unmatched.

V usage is TRBV7-9 and J usage is TRBJ1-2; TRBD1 matches 10 bases. Germline V gene sequence: CDR1 SEHNR, CDR2 FQNEAQ (reference sequence). The CDR3 totals 15 residues. CDR3: CASTDGQGVHYGYTF. The CDR3 region has the DNA TGTGCATCAACAGACGGACAGGGGGTACACTATGGCTACACCTTC.

The J gene is TRBJ1-3, the V gene TRBV30, with 10 bases lining up with TRBD1. The V gene's germline CDR1 is GTSNPN and CDR2 SVGIG (reference sequence). This CDR3 has 14 residues. The junction had 1 base not matched to a gene; V was cut back by 3 bases and J by 2 bases. The CDR3 DNA is TGTGCCTGGAGGACAGGGGGCCCTGGAAACACCATATATTTT. This gives the protein CAWRTGGPGNTIYF.

The sample holds one count of this clone. This rearrangement joins TRBV6-2 or TRBV6-3 to TRBJ1-5; 7 bases agree with TRBD1. This CDR3 is built from 16 residues. J gave up 2 bases and V 5 bases, and 9 bases lay outside the gene matches. The germline V gene has CDR1 MNHEY and CDR2 SVGEGT. The CDR3 spells CASSAAGQAGNQPQHF. CDR3 DNA sequence: TGTGCCAGCAGTGCAGCAGGACAGGCGGGCAATCAGCCCCAGCATTTT.

The chain carries TRBV3-1 (or the pseudogene TRBV3-2) and TRBJ2-1, with D perhaps TRBD2 (5 bases). Between the trimmed V and J ends, which lost 1 base and 6 bases, there was a span of 13 bases. Germline CDR1 and CDR2: LGHDT and YNNKEL (reference sequence). The CDR3 contains 15 residues. CDR3: CASSQVSGNGNEQFF. The CDR3 DNA reads TGTGCCAGCAGCCAAGTATCGGGGAACGGCAATGAGCAGTTCTTC.

This clone has more than one count but fewer than ten. The chain uses TRBV25-1 and TRBJ1-5, with D possibly being TRBD1 (6 bases). Germline V gene sequence: CDR1 MGHDK, CDR2 SYGVNS. V shed 4 bases and J shed 6 bases, with 16 bases lying between them. The CDR3 has 15 residues. The CDR3, as DNA: TGTGCCAGCAGTGCACAGGGCTTCTCGGGTCAGCCCCAGCATTTT. Translation gives CASSAQGFSGQPQHF.

The rearrangement uses TRBV9 and TRBJ2-3; the D gene is possibly TRBD2 (6 bases). Per the germline V gene, CDR1 is SGDLS and CDR2 is YYNGEE. Trimming shortened V by 4 bases and J by 9 bases, and 12 bases separated the two germline ends. The CDR3 totals 12 residues. As DNA, the CDR3 is TGTGCCAGCAGCTCCACTGGGGGGACGCAGTATTTT. It codes for CASSSTGGTQYF.

This chain uses TRBV6-2 or TRBV6-3 with TRBJ1-2; TRBD1 aligns across 7 bases. The CDR3 extends over 14 amino acids. CDR1 and CDR2 from the germline V gene are MNHEY and SVGEGT. Losses at the gene ends were 5 bases for V and 6 bases for J; bases not matched to a gene: 9. The CDR3 loop is CASSQPDRVHGYTF. CDR3 DNA: TGTGCCAGCAGTCAACCCGACAGGGTCCATGGCTACACCTTC.

This sequence joins TRBV19 and TRBJ1-2; D remains unclear. Germline V gene lookup returns CDR1 LNHDA and CDR2 SQIVND (reference sequence). V shed 5 bases and J shed 0 bases, with 13 bases lying between them. This CDR3 comprises 15 residues. DNA for the CDR3: TGTGCCAGTAGTCCATACAGCTATTCTAACTATGGCTACACCTTC. Encoded protein: CASSPYSYSNYGYTF.

The V gene is TRBV5-4, the J gene TRBJ2-5; 9 bases line up with TRBD2. V lost 5 bases to trimming and J lost 4 bases; unmatched junction nucleotides: 6. This CDR3 region has 14 residues. The germline CDR1 and CDR2 sequences are SGHNT and YYREEE (reference sequence). CDR3 sequence: CASSLAGVGETQYF. Written as DNA, the CDR3 is TGTGCCAGCAGTTTAGCGGGGGTGGGAGAGACCCAGTACTTC.